Listed here is a single TCR beta chain. Per the study methods: Reference gene primer amplification yielded estimated nucleated cell counts. Method: immunoSEQ multiplex PCR; TCRdb's copy keeps in-frame clones and lacks some. The V and J calls and clone size are taken from that table; D and trimming were inferred from the DNA. Of some 80,000 clones listed, about four fifths are singletons. These data belong to a study of blood T cell repertoires in COVID-19. Study-wide background: Acute and convalescent COVID-19 specimens originated in the United States, Italy and Spain.

The receptor's source is a woman older than 75 with active or convalescent COVID-19. Input material: peripheral blood.

CDR3 sequence: CASSLRWQPYEQYF. The CDR3 coding sequence is TGTGCCAGCAGTTTGCGGTGGCAGCCCTACGAGCAGTACTTC. The chain couples TRBV28 to TRBJ2-7; D is undetermined. CDR3 size: 14 residues. Trimming pared 3 bases from V and 2 bases from J, leaving 11 bases between. From germline, CDR1 is MDHEN and CDR2 SYDVKM. Using reference TRBV28 and TRBJ2-7 for the parts outside the CDR3, the full variable domain is DVKVTQSSRYLVKRTGEKVFLECVQDMDHENMFWYRQDPGLGLRLIYFSYDVKMKEKGDIPEGYSVSREKKERFSLILESASTNQTSMYLCASSLRWQPYEQYFGPGTRLTVT.